This T cell receptor (beta chain) was sequenced during a study of blood T cells in healthy people across ages. The use of a sample-barcoded 5' primer and a J-beta primer mix characterized a second PCR of roughly 6 to 11 cycles. TCRdb independently ran MiXCR on the 5' RACE reads; one entry per CDR3 protein. Here the sample spans about 1.4 million distinct CDR3 sequences, roughly 59% being singletons. Donors gave 8 to 10 milliliters of peripheral blood apiece. Germline V gene data show CDR1 as SNHLY and CDR2 as FYNNEI. The CDR3 has 20 residues. V lost 3 bases, J lost 0 bases, and 10 bases stayed unmatched.

Sequencing input: blood. The chain couples TRBV2 to TRBJ2-6, with TRBD1 identical over 11 bases. The sequence came from a man aged 18 to 35 in good health. The CDR3 loop reads CASSDRTGGASGSGANVLTF. Here the CDR3 DNA reads TGTGCCAGCAGTGATAGGACAGGGGGCGCGTCTGGCTCTGGGGCCAACGTCCTGACTTTC.